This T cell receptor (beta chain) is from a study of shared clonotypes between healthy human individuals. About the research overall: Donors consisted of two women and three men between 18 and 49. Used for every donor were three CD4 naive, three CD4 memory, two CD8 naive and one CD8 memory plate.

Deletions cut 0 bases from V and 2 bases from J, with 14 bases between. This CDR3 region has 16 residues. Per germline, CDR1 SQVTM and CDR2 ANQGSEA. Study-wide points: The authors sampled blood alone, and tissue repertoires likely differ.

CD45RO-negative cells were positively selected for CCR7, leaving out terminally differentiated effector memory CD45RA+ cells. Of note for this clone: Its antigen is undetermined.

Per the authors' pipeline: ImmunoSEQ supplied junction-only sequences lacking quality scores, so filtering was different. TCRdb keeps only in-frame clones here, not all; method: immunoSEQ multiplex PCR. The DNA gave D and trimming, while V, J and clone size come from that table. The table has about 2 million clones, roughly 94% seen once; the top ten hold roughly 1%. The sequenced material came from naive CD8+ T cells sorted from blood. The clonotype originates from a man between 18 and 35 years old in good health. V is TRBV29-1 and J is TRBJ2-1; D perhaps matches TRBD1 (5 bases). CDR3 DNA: TGCAGCGTTGAAGATCGTGAGACAGCACCCTACAATGAGCAGTTCTTC. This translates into CSVEDRETAPYNEQFF.